A selection of T cell receptor beta chains follows, all from one sample in a study of T cell repertoires in cytomegalovirus infection. Each CDR3 protein is one row after TCRdb ran MiXCR on the reads. The sample holds about 530,000 distinct CDR3 sequences, approximately 26% seen once. Sequenced material: PBMCs. The source is a human donor in good health (CMV status not recorded). Some clones in this sample may be carry-over from other donors' samples. Both conserved end residues are part of each CDR3.

j_call,v_call,cdr3_aa
TRBJ2-2,TRBV5-1,CASSSAGTHSEELFF
TRBJ2-2,TRBV7-3,CASSLRPLAGGSGELFF
TRBJ2-1,TRBV7-3,CASSGSGLSSYNEQFF
TRBJ2-1,TRBV7-9,CASSLALTSSDEQFF
TRBJ2-7,TRBV7-8,CASSLAGTSYEQYF
TRBJ2-4,TRBV20-1,CSATRSGLAKNIQYF
TRBJ2-3,TRBV19,CASRMTSGRLDTQYF
TRBJ2-1,TRBV7-7,CASSSGLAAGGEQFF
TRBJ1-1,TRBV20-1,CSASGQGARISEAFF
TRBJ2-3,TRBV28,CASSLSGSLADTQYF
TRBJ2-7,TRBV7-8,CASSLGTGSIYEQYF
TRBJ2-5,TRBV7-2,CASRNQQETQYF
TRBJ1-1,TRBV19,CASRPLAGMNTEAFF
TRBJ2-1,TRBV18,CASSPISTGSSGNEQFF
TRBJ1-2,TRBV19,CASSITTGNYGYTF
TRBJ2-3,TRBV2,CASSEGYGGTDTQYF